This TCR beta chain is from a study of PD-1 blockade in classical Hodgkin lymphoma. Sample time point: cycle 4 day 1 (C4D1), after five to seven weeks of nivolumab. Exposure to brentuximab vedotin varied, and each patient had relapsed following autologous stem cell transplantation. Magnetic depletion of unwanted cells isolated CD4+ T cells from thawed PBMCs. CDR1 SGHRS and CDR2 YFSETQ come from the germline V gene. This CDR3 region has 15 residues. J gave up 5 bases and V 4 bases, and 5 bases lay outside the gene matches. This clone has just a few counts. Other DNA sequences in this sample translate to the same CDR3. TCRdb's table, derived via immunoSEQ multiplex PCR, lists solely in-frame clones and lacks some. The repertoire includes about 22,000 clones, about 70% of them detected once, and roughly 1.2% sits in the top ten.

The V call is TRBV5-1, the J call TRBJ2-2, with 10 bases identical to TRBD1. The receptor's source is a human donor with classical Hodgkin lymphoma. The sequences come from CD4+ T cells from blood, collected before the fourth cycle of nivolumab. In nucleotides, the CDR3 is TGCGCCAGCAGCAGCCGGGACAGGGGTACCGGGGAGCTGTTTTTT. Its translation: CASSSRDRGTGELFF.